This TCR beta chain was recorded in a study of PD-L1 blockade in urothelial cancer (dated by TCRdb to between 2016 and 2019). As for the study more broadly: Therapy was started in the mid-2010s for all patients, and atezolizumab 1,200 mg was administered intravenously every 3 weeks. About 90% of the roughly 30 patients were males with bladder-origin urothelial cancer, and 18 of 29 reported a prior smoking history. Blood samples yielded a median of roughly 150,000 T cells and tens of thousands of unique TCRs, with median clonality 0.080. Eight to ten patients achieved durable clinical benefit and 20 did not. Durable clinical benefit was defined as progression-free survival longer than 6 months, and TCR features were also tested against progression-free and overall survival. Pretreatment tumor samples, along with matched peripheral blood serially collected before and after atezolizumab treatment, were subjected to TCR sequencing. In the same patients, whole exome sequencing and RNA sequencing of pretreatment tumors were performed in addition to TCR sequencing. Some 30 patients had pretreatment blood TCR-seq, roughly 25 had at least one posttreatment blood collection, and roughly 25 had tumor TCR-seq. Somatic, immune and clinical correlates of response to PD-L1 blockade with atezolizumab in urothelial cancer were the focus of an exploratory multi-omic analysis. Blood samples were analyzed at 3 weeks after treatment start (second dose) and at 6 weeks after treatment start. An ECOG performance status of 0 or 1 was recorded for the patients, and 0 to 3 prior chemotherapy regimens had been received by the patients.

The germline V gene provides CDR1 SGHAT and CDR2 FQNNGV. V has 0 bases trimmed and J has 4 bases trimmed; junction bases matching no gene number 10. Counted from cysteine to phenylalanine, this CDR3 has 18 amino acids. Only CDR3 DNA remains: 54 bases, in frame from the first base. A total of about 31 patients with locally advanced or metastatic urothelial carcinoma, treated at Memorial Sloan Kettering on a trial protocol, made up the cohort. Peripheral blood mononuclear cells were collected pretreatment and during treatment, with between 1 and 8 total time points obtained per patient. The Qiagen DNeasy Blood extraction kit was used to purify genomic DNA from total PBMCs and tumor samples. PBMCs were collected pretreatment and during treatment, and were isolated and stored as previously described. A word on this clone: It lacks a known antigen. Per-base quality was not reported, and no clone a single base away is much larger than it.

What the research found in general, with its limitations: Patients with durable benefit showed greater expansion of tumor-associated TCR clones in peripheral blood 3 weeks after starting treatment (n of about 20, p = 0.022). A pretreatment peripheral blood TCR clonality below the median was linked to improved progression-free and overall survival. Small sample size (n ≈ 29) and many exploratory analyses mean the results are intended to be hypothesis-generating.

Synthetic TCR analog templates were spiked into each PCR to estimate absolute template abundance from read counts. TCRbeta CDR3 regions were amplified from genomic DNA with bias-controlled V and J gene primers using the immunoSEQ assay. Rearranged TCRbeta segments were sequenced at approximately 20X coverage. The study's own analysis went as follows. Sequencing errors were corrected by clustering and CDR3s were annotated against IMGT to assign V, D and J genes. Only productive TCRbeta rearrangements were used in downstream analyses, excluding out-of-frame or stop-codon sequences. Clonality was calculated as one minus the Shannon entropy normalized by the log of the number of unique productive sequences. Clones differing between time points or between blood and tumor were identified by Fisher's exact test with Benjamini-Hochberg correction at adjusted p below 0.01. The table was pulled from immuneACCESS by TCRdb, which kept in-frame rearrangements only. Such tables lose some clones; where checked, under half of the loss comes from unresolved V genes, and the rest has no known cause. D and trimming come from the DNA, and the V and J calls and clone size come from that table. The sample table holds more than 45,000 clones, of which 60% to 85% were seen once. The biggest ten clones account for 3% to 4.5% of the sample.

The V and J genes are TRBV11-2 and TRBJ1-4, with 8 central nucleotides matching TRBD1. Sequencing used PBMCs, obtained around atezolizumab (anti-PD-L1) treatment. The sequence came from a man in his 70s with urothelial cancer. The DNA sequence is TGTGCCAGCAGCTTAGACCTTCCGAGGACAGGGAATAATGAAAAACTGTTTTTT. Translation gives CASSLDLPRTGNNEKLFF. With all but the CDR3 taken from the reference TRBV11-2 and TRBJ1-4 genes, the full variable domain is: EAGVAQSPRYKIIEKRQSVAFWCNPISGHATLYWYQQILGQGPKLLIQFQNNGVVDDSQLPKDRFSAERLKGVDSTLKIQPAKLEDSAVYLCASSLDLPRTGNNEKLFFGSGTQLSVL.